This T cell receptor (beta chain) was found in a study of PD-L1 blockade in urothelial cancer. Looking at the study overall: Patients took up atezolizumab in the mid-2010s at 1,200 mg intravenously every 3 weeks. Whole-study findings and limits: Tumor-linked clones in blood grew more by 3 weeks in durable-benefit patients.

About this clone itself: Its cognate antigen is unknown.

Synthetic TCR analog templates were spiked into each PCR. Measured with immunoSEQ multiplex PCR; TCRdb has only the in-frame clones, and not every one. The profile shows tens of thousands of clones, nearly 90% of them singletons. The CDR3 is 12 amino acids. The J segment lost 14 bases and the V segment lost 4 bases, leaving 8 bases of the junction unmatched. Germline V gives CDR1 SNHLY, CDR2 FYNNEI. V and J are TRBV2 and TRBJ2-3, with 8 bases fitting TRBD2. This specimen consisted of PBMCs, obtained around atezolizumab (anti-PD-L1) treatment. The clonotype comes from a man in his sixties with urothelial cancer. The CDR3 protein is CASSGGRGVTYF. CDR3 DNA sequence: TGTGCCAGCAGTGGGGGGCGGGGGGTTACGTATTTT.